A single sample gave rise to the 19 T cell receptor beta chains below, sequenced in a study of OX40 agonist ivuxolimab in advanced cancers. TCRdb keeps only in-frame clones here, not all; method: immunoSEQ multiplex PCR. This table holds tens of thousands of clones, 86% found once. Sequencing used CD4+ or CD8+ T cells sorted from blood, obtained in a trial of the OX40 agonist ivuxolimab. The origin of the receptors is an adult with an advanced solid tumor such as melanoma, head and neck, liver or kidney cancer.

This sequence joins TRBV2 and TRBJ2-2; tentatively, D is TRBD1 (6 bases). Looked up from germline, CDR1 is SNHLY and CDR2 is FYNNEI. V lost 6 bases to trimming and J lost 0 bases, with 14 bases between them. The CDR3 covers 16 residues. CDR3 protein: CASSLGAGSNTGELFF. For the CDR3, the DNA is TGTGCCAGCAGCCTGGGGGCAGGGTCGAACACCGGGGAGCTGTTTTTT.

The V gene is TRBV27, the J gene TRBJ1-6, with TRBD1 matching over 7 bases. J lost 10 bases, V lost 2 bases, and 5 bases had no gene match. CDR1 and CDR2 (germline): MNHEY, SMNVEV (reference sequence). The length of the CDR3 is 14 residues. CDR3 coding DNA: TGTGCCAGCAGTTTAGAGAACAGGGGCTCACCCCTCCACTTT. This sequence encodes CASSLENRGSPLHF.

The chain links TRBV7-8 to TRBJ1-2; maybe TRBD1 (6 bases). Trimming removed 6 bases at V and 4 bases at J, with 15 bases between. This CDR3 has 14 amino acids. Germline CDR1 and CDR2: SGHVS and FQNEAQ. The CDR3 region is CASSPGGAVYGYTF. CDR3 bases: TGTGCCAGCAGTCCCGGGGGGGCAGTCTATGGCTACACCTTC.

The chain carries TRBV10-3 and TRBJ1-5; D ambiguous. The CDR3 contains 15 residues. CDR1 and CDR2 (germline): ENHRY, SYGVKD. The V gene lost 3 bases and the J gene lost 0 bases, with 9 bases spanning the gap. CDR3 nucleotide sequence: TGTGCCATCAGTGATATTGGGTTTAGCAATCAGCCCCAGCATTTT. This codes for CAISDIGFSNQPQHF.

This clone showed up just a few times. The gene calls are TRBV7-9 and TRBJ1-4; D might be TRBD1 (6 bases). Germline loops: CDR1 SEHNR, CDR2 FQNEAQ (reference sequence). V was clipped by 5 bases and J by 5 bases, with 18 bases between them. The CDR3 is 16 residues long. In nucleotides, the CDR3 is TGTGCCAGCAGCCCGTTGGGGGGAGGGACAAATGAAAAACTGTTTTTT. This encodes CASSPLGGGTNEKLFF.

This sequence joins TRBV4-3 and TRBJ2-1; tentative D call: TRBD1 (6 bases). CDR3 size: 16 residues. Germline V gives CDR1 LGHNA, CDR2 YSLEER. Trimming left V 3 bases short and J 2 bases short, with 14 bases between. CDR3 nucleotide sequence: TGCGCCAGCAGCCAGGCTGACAGGCTCACCTACAATGAGCAGTTCTTC. Translation gives CASSQADRLTYNEQFF.

By proportion, this clone is medium-sized. V and J are TRBV6-5 and TRBJ1-1, with D possibly matching TRBD1 (6 bases). The ends were cut back, 8 bases at V and 10 bases at J, with 11 bases in the middle. The CDR3 is made up of 10 amino acids. Germline V gives CDR1 MNHEY, CDR2 SVGAGI. CDR3 sequence reads: CASGTGLAFF. The CDR3 DNA is TGTGCCAGCGGTACAGGGTTAGCTTTCTTT.

The rearrangement joins TRBV11-2 to TRBJ1-5; D not resolved. Trimming stripped 2 bases from V and 7 bases from J, with 9 bases between. Germline values: CDR1 SGHAT, CDR2 FQNNGV. The CDR3 covers 13 residues. As DNA, the CDR3 is TGTGCCAGCAGCTTAAACCGGCTCCAGCCCCAGCATTTT. Its translation is CASSLNRLQPQHF.

V usage is TRBV5-8 and J usage is TRBJ2-5; 7 nucleotides match TRBD2. Germline CDR1 and CDR2: SGHTS and YDEGEE. J gave up 5 bases and V 1 base, and 2 bases lay outside the gene matches. The CDR3 has 13 residues. CDR3 nucleotide sequence: TGTGCCAGCAGCTTGTTCGGGAGGGAGACCCAGTACTTC. This codes for CASSLFGRETQYF.

The chain joins TRBV7-2 to TRBJ1-5, with 8 bases fitting TRBD1. The junction had 9 bases not matched to a gene; V was cut back by 5 bases and J by 6 bases. Germline lookup yields CDR1 SGHTA and CDR2 FQGNSA. The CDR3 totals 15 residues. CDR3 nucleotide sequence: TGTGCCAGCAGCGTACAGGGGGGGAACGGTCAGCCCCAGCATTTT. This translates into CASSVQGGNGQPQHF.

Only one count was recorded for this clone. The rearrangement joins TRBV9 to TRBJ1-6; tentatively, D is TRBD1 (5 bases). The CDR3 covers 14 residues. Germline V lookup: CDR1 SGDLS, CDR2 YYNGEE. The germline V and J ends were trimmed by 3 bases and 6 bases, with 10 bases remaining between them. CDR3 region: CASSAQGGNSPLHF. CDR3 coding DNA: TGTGCCAGCAGCGCGCAGGGCGGTAATTCACCCCTCCACTTT.

The V call is TRBV7-2, the J call TRBJ2-7; D gene unclear. Germline values: CDR1 SGHTA, CDR2 FQGNSA. CDR3 length equals 15 residues. V was pared by 1 base and J by 2 bases, with 12 bases between. CDR3 DNA sequence: TGTGCCAGCAGCTTAGGTTGGTCGGCAGCCTACGAGCAGTACTTC. This codes for CASSLGWSAAYEQYF.

The V call is TRBV2, the J call TRBJ2-3; D not certain. Germline V gene sequence: CDR1 SNHLY, CDR2 FYNNEI. Trimming cost V 7 bases and J 2 bases, with 10 bases left between them. The CDR3 length is 13 residues. CDR3 nucleotides: TGTGCCAGCATGAGGTGGTCCACAGATACGCAGTATTTT. Protein: CASMRWSTDTQYF.

This clone was recorded only once. The chain links TRBV11-1 to TRBJ2-6, with unresolved D. This CDR3 contains 16 residues. Trimming left V 5 bases short and J 0 bases short, with 11 bases between. Looked up from germline, CDR1 is SGHAT and CDR2 is FQDESV (reference sequence). In DNA, the CDR3 is TGTGCCAGCAGCGAGGACGGTAACTCTGGGGCCAACGTCCTGACTTTC. Encoded protein: CASSEDGNSGANVLTF.

This chain links TRBV28 with TRBJ1-1; D is possibly TRBD1 (5 bases). V was cut by 5 bases and J by 11 bases, with 15 bases left in between. Looked up from germline, CDR1 is MDHEN and CDR2 is SYDVKM. This CDR3 has 12 amino acids. The CDR3 nucleotides read TGTGCCAGCAGTCCAGGGACCGAGCTGGCTTTCTTT. Its translation: CASSPGTELAFF. Together with reference TRBV28 and TRBJ1-1, the CDR3 gives the full variable domain: DVKVTQSSRYLVKRTGEKVFLECVQDMDHENMFWYRQDPGLGLRLIYFSYDVKMKEKGDIPEGYSVSREKKERFSLILESASTNQTSMYLCASSPGTELAFFGQGTRLTVV.

CDR3 sequence (DNA): TGTGCCAGCTTCGCAGGGGGAGGAAATCAGCCCCAGCATTTT. Protein: CASFAGGGNQPQHF. The rearrangement uses TRBV6-5 and TRBJ1-5, with 7 bases that match TRBD1. The CDR3 has 14 residues. CDR1 is MNHEY, CDR2 SVGAGI, per germline. Germline trimming cut 8 bases from V and 4 bases from J; bases unmatched to any gene: 8.

The chain is built from TRBV6-5 and TRBJ2-7; tentatively, D is TRBD1 (6 bases). V lost 6 bases and J lost 4, with 16 bases in between. CDR3 size: 14 residues. Germline lookup yields CDR1 MNHEY and CDR2 SVGAGI. This CDR3 is CASRGFKGGYEQYF. In DNA, the CDR3 is TGTGCCAGCAGGGGGTTTAAAGGGGGTTACGAGCAGTACTTC.

The CDR3 DNA reads TGCGCCAGCAGCCAACTGGGGACAGGGAGAAACTATGGCTACACCTTC. This codes for CASSQLGTGRNYGYTF. This chain uses TRBV4-3 with TRBJ1-2; 9 nucleotides match TRBD1. The V segment lost 2 bases and the J segment 2 bases; nucleotides outside the gene matches: 6. The CDR3 contains 16 residues. Germline values: CDR1 LGHNA, CDR2 YSLEER.

The rearrangement links TRBV19 to TRBJ1-1; 7 bases line up with TRBD1. This CDR3 region has 12 residues. V was clipped by 5 bases and J by 7 bases; unmatched bases: 4. Germline CDR1 reads LNHDA; CDR2 reads SQIVND (reference sequence). CDR3: CASSSQGNEAFF. The DNA for the CDR3 is TGTGCCAGTAGTTCACAGGGGAATGAAGCTTTCTTT.